Listed here is a single T cell receptor beta chain. The sample originates from a study of blood T cell repertoires in COVID-19. In the study overall: The United States, Italy and Spain were the sources of the acute and convalescent COVID-19 samples. The analysed material was cDNA or gDNA that came from T cells, B-cell-depleted T cells, or PBMCs.

Trimming took off 7 bases at V and 1 base at J, with 14 bases between the two ends. The germline V gene encodes CDR1 MGHRA and CDR2 YSYEKL. This CDR3 spans 15 amino acids. Original analysis: Counts of nucleated cells, estimated from reference gene primer amplification, were obtained. Libraries were prepared by immunoSEQ multiplex PCR; TCRdb keeps only in-frame clonotypes and omits some of them. For V, J and clone size, that table is used; D and trimming come from the DNA. This sample has around 110,000 clones, with around 84% found just once. The chain couples TRBV4-1 to TRBJ1-5; TRBD1 might be the D (6 bases). The sample taken for sequencing was peripheral blood. The TCR originated in a man aged 40-50 years with acute or convalescent COVID-19. The CDR3 sequence is CASTPYRDSNQPQHF. The CDR3 bases are TGCGCCAGCACTCCCTACAGGGACAGCAATCAGCCCCAGCATTTT.